This T cell receptor (beta chain) was observed in a study of cytomegalovirus exposure and HLA in healthy donors (dated by TCRdb to about 2017). About the study as a whole: In an earlier analysis of under 750 of the donors, about 260 Gb of sequence data and 90 million to 130 million unique TCR beta sequences from about 190 million T cells were reported. The study was designed to test whether signatures of past pathogen exposure could be identified by cataloging public T cell receptors. A later genetic analysis took genome-wide SNP genotypes for about three fifths of the roughly 700 donors and used that subset as a discovery cohort. To predict cytomegalovirus infection status, the study brought together high-throughput TCR immunosequencing, statistical association of individual TCRs with disease status, and machine learning. Because of strong linkage in the cohort, four or five DR-DQ haplotypes were treated as single units for association and clustering. An early release covering about 600 HLA-typed donors comprised roughly 300 gigabases of sequencing data and roughly 85 million unique TCR sequences. An earlier analysis of approximately 640 of the donors applied high-throughput TCR beta sequencing to assess whether each TCR beta V gene segment acted as functional or pseudogenic. A separate validation cohort of 100 to 150 different subjects was used in addition to the 666-subject first cohort. To study patterns of TCR occurrence, a later analysis re-analyzed previously published TCR beta repertoires from more than 550 donors and added high-resolution HLA genotyping. HLA typing included class I and class II loci at four-digit resolution. Of the 300 to 400 genotyped donors, 81% fell in the genetic ancestry cluster associated with self-reported Caucasian donors. All discovery cohort repertoires had been generated using a single sequencing platform. In the later analysis, no new phenotypic data were used to find candidate immune exposures; instead, reliance was placed on TCR beta sequences and their occurrence across donors. Among around 400 genotyped donors of the cohort, an average of around 250,000 unique TCR beta nucleotide sequences was sequenced per donor, of which about 19% were non-productive. Donor age, sex, ethnicity and CMV serostatus were compiled alongside the repertoire data. Using immunosequencing, the study profiled T cell repertoires from fewer than 850 subjects and related those repertoires to cytomegalovirus serostatus. Typing coverage varied by locus: 629-630 donors for A, B, C, DRB1 and DQB1; more than 500 for DQA1; more than 600 for DPA1; fewer than 480 for DPB1.

This clone was detected only once. Its antigen is still unknown. No base qualities exist here, and no much larger clone lies one base off it. The junction carries 14 bases between V and J, which are trimmed by 7 bases and 8 bases respectively. From a lookup of the germline V gene, CDR1 and CDR2 are MNHEY and SVGAGI. Including the terminal cysteine and phenylalanine, the CDR3 comprises 12 residues. The only DNA kept is the CDR3, 36 bases in frame from the first base. Findings and caveats that apply to the study as a whole: This cohort had only TCR beta chains sequenced, and the lack of alpha or paired-chain data limited which features could be detected. Some IMGT-functional V segments, including TRBV6-2 and TRBV6-3, could not be told apart with the 87-base-pair reads, so those segments were excluded. According to a later genetic analysis, donors in an Asian-associated ancestry cluster had fewer N-insertions in productive TCRs than the approximately 670-donor mean. When HLA alleles, especially DR and DQ, strongly co-occurred, attributing TCR associations to individual alleles was difficult. Most TCR sequences were observed very rarely across donors, whereas some public TCRs were present in many individuals. A few of the identified cytomegalovirus-associated TCR beta chains were confirmed in vitro to be specific for cytomegalovirus antigens. A further reported finding was that TCR beta sequences accurately predicted the HLA-A and HLA-B alleles for most subjects in the first cohort. A later analysis associated about 17,000 TCR beta sequences with specific HLA alleles at a false discovery rate of 0.05. According to a later analysis, TCR association rates differed among HLA loci, with DRB1 alleles showing the most associated TCRs and HLA-C alleles showing the fewest. Sequencing depth was assumed to be roughly uniform across donors in the presence/absence analyses, though that assumption may not hold. Correlated functional status among segregating V segments might be attributable to linkage disequilibrium, but an unknown experimental factor could not be ruled out. In a later analysis, HLA-associated TCR beta chains were found to be more clonally expanded and to have lower generation probabilities than equally common non-associated chains. The earlier analysis of some 540 of the donors excluded roughly 17 rarely observed V segments, including chromosome 9 orphons, because counts were too low. Cytomegalovirus status was reported to be diagnosed by the classifier with high specificity and sensitivity in both the original and validation cohorts. In a later genetic analysis, a missense DCLRE1C variant was associated with V-gene and J-gene trimming of TCR beta chains, and the association was replicated in an independent cohort. Broadly in line with IMGT annotations, most TCR beta V segments showed up in productive rearrangements about 87% or about 30% of the time in an earlier analysis of approximately 640 of the donors. Immune exposure information for the cohort was limited to CMV serostatus. The authors suggested that the approach could potentially be generalized to other disease states and immunological phenotypes. Because HLA typing was unavailable for some donors at each locus, only the typed subset was used in association tests. In a later analysis, most CMV-associated TCR beta chains were found to appear HLA-restricted, with HLA associations seemingly driven largely by CMV exposure. Several of the top co-occurrence clusters appeared to be linked to parvovirus B19, influenza, CMV and Epstein-Barr virus, according to a later analysis. In the study, around 160 TCR beta chains were listed as associated with cytomegalovirus. A cluster of highly shared sequence variants was judged likely to be a technical artifact of the sequencing pipeline.

The cohort comprised around 690 healthy bone marrow donors. Cohort members were all nominally healthy when sampled, although unrecorded immune exposures were likely present. The donor was CMV seropositive and belonged to the group of over 250 seropositive cohort members. Every donor gave a peripheral blood sample, and the peripheral blood mononuclear cells from that sample were used for TCR beta sequencing. Genomic DNA was extracted from the blood cell samples with the Qiagen DNeasy Blood Extraction Kit. The library relied on the immunoSEQ multiplex PCR assay. The multiplex PCR relied on a mix of 60 forward primers for TCR Vbeta segments and 13 reverse primers for TCR Jbeta segments. Amplification of the CDR3 region of rearranged TCR beta genes was performed with a multiplex PCR assay on genomic DNA. The amplified TCR beta libraries were sequenced on the Illumina HiSeq System as 87-base-pair reads. Per the source publication's procedure: In a later analysis, some 80 million unique TCR beta chains were counted across the roughly 670 repertoires, and roughly 9.9 million of these chains were shared by at least two donors. A nearest-neighbor algorithm error-corrected the raw reads and collapsed the reads into unique sequences, merging closely related sequences to remove PCR and sequencing errors. CDR3 sequences were aligned to IMGT reference sequences to assign V, D and J gene segments. Each retained sequence needed at least a six-nucleotide match to both a V gene segment and a J gene segment. Rearrangements were called productive when the CDR3 lacked stop codons and stayed in frame with V and J; all others were non-productive. Following IMGT convention, CDR3 was defined as the stretch from the second conserved V-encoded cysteine to the conserved J-encoded phenylalanine. The earlier analysis of about 530 of the donors excluded any sequence lacking an unambiguous match to a single V gene segment. In an earlier analysis of 587 of the donors, V segments were called functional above 56.7% productive rearrangements and were called segregating when the between-donor standard deviation exceeded 5%. To diagnose cytomegalovirus status from the catalog of TCR beta chain sequences, a statistical classification framework was built. In a later analysis, TCR nucleotide sequences were compared against IMGT/GENE-DB human TR gene sequences so that V and J genes could be assigned. In a later analysis, CDR3 sequences and most-parsimonious VDJ recombination scenarios were assigned using the TCRdist pipeline. A later analysis defined each TCR beta chain by its CDR3 amino acid sequence plus V-gene family, and excluded reads lacking a unique V-gene family. A later analysis removed several hundred highly shared, low-generation-probability nucleotide sequences to deal with suspected cross-contamination and a sequencing artifact. A later analysis calculated a clonal expansion index for each public chain from normalized within-repertoire ranks of inferred template counts. In a later analysis, generation probabilities were computed using a VDJ recombination model fitted to out-of-frame rearrangements, and the results were checked against IGoR. In a later analysis, TCR-TCR, TCR-HLA and TCR-CMV co-occurrence was scored with hypergeometric tests, and a repertoire-size bias correction was applied to TCR pairs. False discovery rates were estimated in a later analysis by permuting HLA or CMV assignments 20 times. A later analysis grouped co-occurring TCRs with DBSCAN, adding TCRdist sequence similarity when clustering within HLA-allele-positive subsets. Co-occurrence clustering excluded repertoires with fewer than 30,000 or more than 120,000 public chains, plus five with anomalous nucleotide sharing. TCRdb retrieved this table from immuneACCESS and kept in-frame rearrangements only. Not all clones are present; in checked studies, unresolved V genes account for under half, and no reason is known for the remainder. V and J calls and clone size are copied from that table; D and trimming were computed from the DNA. This sample gives approximately 77,000 clones in total; around 65% of them show up just once. The leading ten clones occupy approximately 5% of the sample.

Sequencing used PBMCs. The chain is made from TRBV6-5 and TRBJ1-2; too little of a D gene remains to name it. This TCR was recovered from a man between 60 and 70 years old in good health and CMV-seropositive. The CDR3 loop reads CASTDNFSGYTF. The DNA sequence is as follows: TGTGCCAGCACAGACAACTTCTCCGGCTACACCTTC.